This TCR beta chain was recorded in a study of T cell repertoires in cytomegalovirus infection (dated by TCRdb to about 2019). Describing the broader study: Alongside well-studied HLA-B-restricted epitopes, the peptide stimulations were aimed at recently identified HLA-C-restricted CMV epitopes, whose presentation resists viral immunomodulation. Donor HLA type was relevant to the analysis, as public TCR beta signatures indicated carriage of CMV infection together with the matching HLA type. The paper's findings and limits, for the study overall: The ex vivo response was dominated by HLA-C-restricted CMV-specific TCR beta clonotypes, which also provided the single most frequent clonotype in two of eight donors. In both this cohort and an independent cohort of some 370 donors, the cumulative frequency of public TCR beta family members distinguished carriers of CMV infection plus the relevant HLA type.

As concerns this clonotype: The antigen it recognizes is unknown. Nothing much larger sits one base from this clone, and base qualities are not available.

Sequencing relied on an Illumina HiSeq 1500. Using fastp trimming at Q25 and MiXCR clonotype assembly, TCRdb reanalyzed the public sequencing data and kept in-frame beta chains. Every entry covers one CDR3 protein and lists the most common genes and DNA from its rows. A total of about 890,000 distinct CDR3 sequences appear in this sample, 31% of them only once. About 14% of the sample lies in the top ten. Including the terminal cysteine and phenylalanine, the CDR3 comprises 16 residues. Only the CDR3 DNA is retained, 48 bases long and in frame from the first base. V is pared back by 6 bases and J by 0 bases, with 15 bases lying between the germline termini. The germline V gene sets CDR1 to MDHEN and CDR2 to SYDVKM. The label giving this sample's treatment or condition can be read as: in vitro stimulation with specific CMV peptide epitopes to enrich CMV-specific T cells.

This clonotype originated in a human donor in good health (CMV status not recorded). Some clones in this sample may be carry-over from other donors' samples. The source was cultured CD8+ T cells from PBMCs, collected from culture after CMV antigen stimulation. The chain is made from TRBV28 and TRBJ1-5, with a tentative D gene TRBD1 over 6 matching bases. In nucleotides, the sequence is TGTGCCAGCAGCCGGGACATCTTTGCTAGCAATCAGCCCCAGCATTTT. This translates into CASSRDIFASNQPQHF.